This T cell receptor (beta chain) was documented in a study of regulatory T cells in long-lasting Graves disease. HTBI primers from iRepertoire and Arm-PCR of CDR3 regions yielded the TCR beta libraries. TCRdb ran MiXCR on the multiplex PCR reads and lists one entry per CDR3 protein. Among about 520,000 distinct CDR3 sequences listed, about 11% were seen once. Time point noted: newly diagnosed GD, antithyroid drugs for less than 3 months. After RNA was extracted from PBMCs, the TCR library was made from it. CDR1 MNHEY and CDR2 SVGAGI come from the germline V gene. This CDR3 region has 14 residues. V gave up 0 bases and J gave up 1 base, with 6 bases separating them. This clonotype appeared many times. These data also featured in a second study, about T cells in Graves' hyperthyroidism and ophthalmopathy.

The chain employs TRBV6-5 and TRBJ1-1; a weak D match, TRBD1 (5 bases). Here the sequenced sample was peripheral blood mononuclear cells (PBMCs), taken at new diagnosis, from a patient treated with antithyroid drugs. This clonotype was sampled from a young woman with Graves disease. The CDR3 reads CASSYSGGNTEAFF. As DNA, the CDR3 is TGTGCCAGCAGTTACTCTGGGGGGAACACTGAAGCTTTCTTT.